These T cell receptor beta chains were read from a single sample in a study of CD8 T cells in ankylosing spondylitis. MiXCR, run by TCRdb on the 5' RACE reads, gives a single entry per CDR3 protein. Of some 330,000 distinct CDR3 sequences in the sample, 8% were seen once. Sequenced sample: blood, either unsorted or a sorted T cell fraction (not recorded which). The receptor source for this set is a male donor with ankylosing spondylitis. The CDR3 runs from the conserved cysteine through the conserved F or W. The D gene is left open where the match is weak. Clone size appears in some rows only: once, few, many, or a class for an expanded clone.

V gene	J gene	D gene	clone size	CDR3 DNA	CDR3 protein
TRBV29-1	TRBJ1-2	.	.	TGCAGCGTCCCGGGGGGAGTCTATGGCTACACCTTC	CSVPGGVYGYTF
TRBV6-5	TRBJ1-1	TRBD1	.	TGTGCCAGCAGGAGGACAGGGGAAGCTTTCTTT	CASRRTGEAFF
TRBV4-3	TRBJ1-1	.	few	TGCGCCAGCAGCCAAGCGGGTGTTACTGAAGCTTTCTTT	CASSQAGVTEAFF
TRBV29-1	TRBJ2-7	TRBD1	.	TGCAGCGTTTGGGATGCCGGGACAGGTTACGAGCAGTACTTC	CSVWDAGTGYEQYF
TRBV29-1	TRBJ2-7	TRBD2	few	TGCAGCGTTGCCAAACTAGCGAGATTAAACTACGAGCAGTACTTC	CSVAKLARLNYEQYF
TRBV28	TRBJ2-7	.	.	TGTGCCAGCAGTAAGGGGATTTGGTACGAGCAGTACTTC	CASSKGIWYEQYF
TRBV28	TRBJ1-5	.	many	TGTGCCAGCAGTTTAGACACGGCAGACACTCTGCCCCAGCATTTT	CASSLDTADTLPQHF
TRBV10-3	TRBJ2-2	TRBD2	.	TGTGCCATCAGGGCTAGCGGGAGGTCCGGGGAGCTGTTTTTT	CAIRASGRSGELFF
TRBV5-1	TRBJ2-5	.	many	TGCGCCAGCAGCGGTGTGTTCGGAGAGACCCAGTACTTC	CASSGVFGETQYF
TRBV16	TRBJ2-5	TRBD2	.	TGTGCCAGCAGCCAAGTCCTAGCGGGAGGCCAAGAGACCCAGTACTTC	CASSQVLAGGQETQYF
TRBV20-1	TRBJ1-6	.	few	TGCAGTGCCCCCGGGGGTAGGCGGGATAATTCACCCCTCCACTTT	CSAPGGRRDNSPLHF
TRBV7-2	TRBJ2-1	TRBD2	many	TGTGCCAGCAGCTTAGAGGGACTAGCGAGCAATGAGCAGTTCTTC	CASSLEGLASNEQFF
TRBV5-1	TRBJ2-3	TRBD2	few	TGCGCCAGCAGCTTGGTCTCGGCTAGCGGGTCCACAGATACGCAGTATTTT	CASSLVSASGSTDTQYF
TRBV18	TRBJ2-7	TRBD2	few	TGTGCCAGCTCACCAGGGACTAGCGGGACCCCTCAGCAGTACTTC	CASSPGTSGTPQQYF
TRBV5-1	TRBJ2-1	.	many	TGCGCCAGCAGCTTGGAGGCGGCGTCCTACAATGAGCAGTTCTTC	CASSLEAASYNEQFF
TRBV20-1	TRBJ2-1	.	many	TGCAGTGCTGGCCCCGCCTACTACAATGAGCAGTTCTTC	CSAGPAYYNEQFF
TRBV25-1	TRBJ2-4	.	.	TGTGCCAGCAGTGAATGGGGGGGCCTGGGCATTCAGTACTTC	CASSEWGGLGIQYF
TRBV5-1	TRBJ1-5	.	few	TGCGCCAGCAGCTTGTCCGTGGATCAGCCCCAGCATTTT	CASSLSVDQPQHF
TRBV6-1	TRBJ2-5	.	few	TGTGCCAGTAAACCGACGGATTGGGAGACCCAGTACTTC	CASKPTDWETQYF
TRBV15	TRBJ2-1	TRBD2	.	TGTGCCACCAGCAGAGTTGCTTTAGCGGGGAGGAGTGGTTACAATGAGCAGTTCTTC	CATSRVALAGRSGYNEQFF
TRBV7-8	TRBJ2-1	TRBD1	few	TGTGCCAGCAGCATGGGACAGGGTATCTACAATGAGCAGTTCTTC	CASSMGQGIYNEQFF
TRBV19	TRBJ1-5	TRBD1	.	TGTGCCAGTAGACCACAGGGGGCCGGGCCCCAGCATTTT	CASRPQGAGPQHF
TRBV3-1	TRBJ2-5	TRBD2	few	TGTGCCAGCAGTCCTTTTTCTAGCGGCCAAGAGACCCAGTACTTC	CASSPFSSGQETQYF
TRBV5-1	TRBJ2-3	.	few	TGCGCCAGCAGCTTGGAGGGTGGTGGCCCAGATACGCAGTATTTT	CASSLEGGGPDTQYF
TRBV7-8	TRBJ1-1	.	.	TGTGCCAGCAGGAGGCAAAGGAACACTGAAGCTTTCTTT	CASRRQRNTEAFF
TRBV2	TRBJ2-1	.	.	TGTGCCAGCAGTGATTTACAGGGGGTCCGGGACTACGTGGTGGCCTACAATGAGCAGTTCTTC	CASSDLQGVRDYVVAYNEQFF
TRBV28	TRBJ2-3	TRBD1	few	TGTGCCAGCAGTTCACCTCTGATTGACAGGGGTGGCGCAGATACGCAGTATTTT	CASSSPLIDRGGADTQYF
TRBV12-3/TRBV12-4	TRBJ2-4	.	.	TGTGCCAGCAGCGCGACAGTGAACCGCGCCATAGCCAAAAACATTCAGTACTTC	CASSATVNRAIAKNIQYF
TRBV12-3/TRBV12-4	TRBJ2-3	.	few	TGTGCCAGCGGGAAGGGGGCAGATACGCAGTATTTT	CASGKGADTQYF
TRBV14	TRBJ2-5	.	few	TGTGCCAGCAGCCGAAATAAGCAAGAGACCCAGTACTTC	CASSRNKQETQYF
TRBV20-1	TRBJ2-1	.	few	TGCAGTGCTAGAGAGGCAAAAGGGGGCTCCTACAATGAGCAGTTCTTC	CSAREAKGGSYNEQFF
TRBV20-1	TRBJ1-5	.	.	TGCAGTGCTAGTTCCCACCAGGGGCAGCCCCAGCATTTT	CSASSHQGQPQHF
TRBV18	TRBJ2-1	TRBD2	.	TGTGCCAGCTCACCAAGCGGGAGGATAGGTGAGCAGTTCTTC	CASSPSGRIGEQFF
TRBV4-2	TRBJ1-1	.	few	TGTGCCAGCAGCCAAAACGGGTACACTGAAGCTTTCTTT	CASSQNGYTEAFF
TRBV5-4	TRBJ2-5	TRBD2	.	TGTGCCAGCAGCACCGGGACTAGCCAAGAGACCCAGTACTTC	CASSTGTSQETQYF
TRBV28	TRBJ1-5	TRBD1	many	TGTGCCAGCAGAGAGGGGGCGCGAGGCAATCAGCCCCAGCATTTT	CASREGARGNQPQHF
TRBV20-1	TRBJ2-3	.	.	TGCAGTGCTAGAGACCGGAGTCGGTGGTTTGGGGCAGATACGCAGTATTTT	CSARDRSRWFGADTQYF
TRBV24-1	TRBJ2-3	.	.	TGTGCCACCAGGGGAATTGGCACAGATACGCAGTATTTT	CATRGIGTDTQYF
TRBV6-1	TRBJ2-2	TRBD2	few	TGTGCCAGCAGGGGCGGCGGGGGGACCGGGGAGCTGTTTTTT	CASRGGGGTGELFF
TRBV10-3	TRBJ2-5	.	.	TGTGCCATCAGTGAGCCCATGCCCCAGTTGGCATCTGAGACCCAGTACTTC	CAISEPMPQLASETQYF
TRBV3-1	TRBJ2-7	.	.	TGTGCCAGCAGCCAACGTATAGGACCTTACGAGCAGTACTTC	CASSQRIGPYEQYF
TRBV19	TRBJ2-7	.	.	TGTGCCAGTAGTATGGGCAGTGGGTCCCTTGGCTACGAGCAGTACTTC	CASSMGSGSLGYEQYF
TRBV3-1	TRBJ2-4	.	few	TGTGCCAGCAGCCAAGAGGTGGGAGGCATTGGCATTCAGTACTTC	CASSQEVGGIGIQYF
TRBV9	TRBJ2-2	TRBD2	.	TGTACCAGCAGCGGGGCCGGGACCGGGGAGCTGTTTTTT	CTSSGAGTGELFF
TRBV20-1	TRBJ1-5	.	few	TGCAGTGCTAGAGTGACAGAAGGTCAGCCCCAGCATTTT	CSARVTEGQPQHF
TRBV6-6	TRBJ2-7	.	many	TGTGCCAGCAGTTACGAGGGGAACGAGCAGTACTTC	CASSYEGNEQYF
TRBV19	TRBJ2-1	TRBD1	many	TGTGCCAGTAGTACCGGACAGGGATACAATGAGCAGTTCTTC	CASSTGQGYNEQFF
TRBV7-9	TRBJ1-2	.	.	TGTGCCAGCAGCTTCAAAGGACTGGACGGGAACTATGGCTACACCTTC	CASSFKGLDGNYGYTF